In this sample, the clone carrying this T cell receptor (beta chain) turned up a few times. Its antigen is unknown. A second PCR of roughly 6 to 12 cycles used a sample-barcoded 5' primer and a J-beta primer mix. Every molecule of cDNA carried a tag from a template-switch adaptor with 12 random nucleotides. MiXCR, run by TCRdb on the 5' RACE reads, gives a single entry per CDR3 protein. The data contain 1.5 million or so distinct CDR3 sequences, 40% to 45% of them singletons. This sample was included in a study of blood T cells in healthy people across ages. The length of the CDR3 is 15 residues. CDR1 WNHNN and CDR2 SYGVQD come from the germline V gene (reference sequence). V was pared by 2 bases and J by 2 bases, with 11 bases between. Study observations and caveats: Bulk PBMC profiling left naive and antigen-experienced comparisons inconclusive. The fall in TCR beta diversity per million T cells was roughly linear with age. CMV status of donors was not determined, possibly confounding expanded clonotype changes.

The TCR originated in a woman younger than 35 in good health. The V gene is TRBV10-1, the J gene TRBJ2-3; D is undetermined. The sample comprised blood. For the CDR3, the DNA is TGCGCCAGCAGTGAGCGCCTACCGTTCACAGATACGCAGTATTTT. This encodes CASSERLPFTDTQYF.